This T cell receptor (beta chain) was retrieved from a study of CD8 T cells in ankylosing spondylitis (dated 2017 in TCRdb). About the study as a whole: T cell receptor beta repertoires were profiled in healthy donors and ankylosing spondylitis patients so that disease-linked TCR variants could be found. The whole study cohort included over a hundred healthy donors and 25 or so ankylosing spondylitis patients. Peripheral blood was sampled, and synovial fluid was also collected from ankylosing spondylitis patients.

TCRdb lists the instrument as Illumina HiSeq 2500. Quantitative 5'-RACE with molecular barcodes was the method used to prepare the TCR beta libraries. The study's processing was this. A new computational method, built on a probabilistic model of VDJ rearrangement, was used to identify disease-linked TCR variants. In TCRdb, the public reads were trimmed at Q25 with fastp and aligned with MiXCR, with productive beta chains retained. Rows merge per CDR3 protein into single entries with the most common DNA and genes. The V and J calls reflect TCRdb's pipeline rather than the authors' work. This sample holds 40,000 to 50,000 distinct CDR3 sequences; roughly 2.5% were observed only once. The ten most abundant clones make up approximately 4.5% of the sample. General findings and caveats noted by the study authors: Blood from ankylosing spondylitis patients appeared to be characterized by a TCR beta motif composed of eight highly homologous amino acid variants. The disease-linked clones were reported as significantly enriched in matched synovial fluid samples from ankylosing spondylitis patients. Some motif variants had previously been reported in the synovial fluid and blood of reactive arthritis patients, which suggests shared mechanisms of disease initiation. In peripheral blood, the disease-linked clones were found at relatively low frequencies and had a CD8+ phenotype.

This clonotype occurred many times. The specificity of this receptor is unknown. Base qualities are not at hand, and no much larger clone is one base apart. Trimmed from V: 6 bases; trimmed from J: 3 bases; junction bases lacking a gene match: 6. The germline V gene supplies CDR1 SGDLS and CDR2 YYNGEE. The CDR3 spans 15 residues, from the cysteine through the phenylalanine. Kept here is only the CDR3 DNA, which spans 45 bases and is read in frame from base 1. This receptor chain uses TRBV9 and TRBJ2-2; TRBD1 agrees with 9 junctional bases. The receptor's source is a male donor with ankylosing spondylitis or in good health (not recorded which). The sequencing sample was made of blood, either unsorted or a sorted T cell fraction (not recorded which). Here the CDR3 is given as CASNKGQGYTGELFF. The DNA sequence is TGTGCCAGCAACAAGGGACAGGGATACACCGGGGAGCTGTTTTTT.